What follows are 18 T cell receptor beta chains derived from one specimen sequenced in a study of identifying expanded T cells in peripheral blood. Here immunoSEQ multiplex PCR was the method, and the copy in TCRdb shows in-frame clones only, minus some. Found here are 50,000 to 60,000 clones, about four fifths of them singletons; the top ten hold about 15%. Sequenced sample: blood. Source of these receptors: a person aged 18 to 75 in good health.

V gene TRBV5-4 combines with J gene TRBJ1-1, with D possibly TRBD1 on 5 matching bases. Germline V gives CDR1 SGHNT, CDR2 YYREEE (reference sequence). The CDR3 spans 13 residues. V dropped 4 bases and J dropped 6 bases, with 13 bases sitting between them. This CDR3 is CASSGPDRSEAFF. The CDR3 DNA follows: TGTGCCAGCAGCGGCCCTGACAGATCTGAAGCTTTCTTT.

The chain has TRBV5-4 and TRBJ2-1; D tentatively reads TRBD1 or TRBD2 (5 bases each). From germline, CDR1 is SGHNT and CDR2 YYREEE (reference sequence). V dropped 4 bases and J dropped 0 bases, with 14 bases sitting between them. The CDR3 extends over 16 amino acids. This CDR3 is CASSRGRGNSYNEQFF. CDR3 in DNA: TGTGCCAGCAGCAGGGGACGGGGTAACTCCTACAATGAGCAGTTCTTC.

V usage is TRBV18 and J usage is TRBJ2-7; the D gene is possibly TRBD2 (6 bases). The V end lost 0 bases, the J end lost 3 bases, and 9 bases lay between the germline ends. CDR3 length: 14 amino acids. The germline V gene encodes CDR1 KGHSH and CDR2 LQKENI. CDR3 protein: CASSPPAGSYEQYF. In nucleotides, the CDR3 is TGTGCCAGCTCACCACCGGCGGGAAGCTACGAGCAGTACTTC.

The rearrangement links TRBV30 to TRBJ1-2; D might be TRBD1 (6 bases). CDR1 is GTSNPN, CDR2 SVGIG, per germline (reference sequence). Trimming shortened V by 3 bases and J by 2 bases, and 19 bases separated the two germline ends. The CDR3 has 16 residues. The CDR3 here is CAWRPPWGPKNYGYTF. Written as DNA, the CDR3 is TGTGCCTGGAGGCCCCCTTGGGGGCCGAAAAACTATGGCTACACCTTC.

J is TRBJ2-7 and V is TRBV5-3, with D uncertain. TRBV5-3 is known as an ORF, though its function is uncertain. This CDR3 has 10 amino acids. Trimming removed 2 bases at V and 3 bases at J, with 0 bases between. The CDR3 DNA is TGTGCCAGAAGCTTCTACGAGCAGTACTTC. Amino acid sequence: CARSFYEQYF.

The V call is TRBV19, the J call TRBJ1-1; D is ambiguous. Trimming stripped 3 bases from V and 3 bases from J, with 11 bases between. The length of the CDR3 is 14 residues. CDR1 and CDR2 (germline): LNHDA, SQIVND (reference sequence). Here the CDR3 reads CASSMSQLDTEAFF. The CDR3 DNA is TGTGCCAGTAGTATGTCTCAGCTAGACACTGAAGCTTTCTTT.

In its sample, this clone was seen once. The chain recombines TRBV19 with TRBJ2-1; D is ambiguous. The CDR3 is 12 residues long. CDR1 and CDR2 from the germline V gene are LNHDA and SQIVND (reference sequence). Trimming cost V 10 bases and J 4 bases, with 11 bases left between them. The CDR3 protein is CATSRGYNEQFF. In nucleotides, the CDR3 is TGTGCCACCTCACGTGGGTACAATGAGCAGTTCTTC.

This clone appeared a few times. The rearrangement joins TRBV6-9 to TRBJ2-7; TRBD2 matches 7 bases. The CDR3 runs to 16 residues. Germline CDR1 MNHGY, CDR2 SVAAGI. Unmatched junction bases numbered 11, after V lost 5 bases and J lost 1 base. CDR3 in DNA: TGTGCCAGCAGTGAAAATCCGGGGGGAACTTCCTACGAGCAGTACGTC. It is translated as CASSENPGGTSYEQYV.

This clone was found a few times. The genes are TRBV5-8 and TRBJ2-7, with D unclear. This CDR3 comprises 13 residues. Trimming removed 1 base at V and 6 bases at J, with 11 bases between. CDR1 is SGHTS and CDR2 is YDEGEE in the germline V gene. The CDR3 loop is CASSLLSGTEQYV. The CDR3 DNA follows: TGTGCCAGCAGCTTGTTGTCCGGAACCGAGCAGTACGTC.

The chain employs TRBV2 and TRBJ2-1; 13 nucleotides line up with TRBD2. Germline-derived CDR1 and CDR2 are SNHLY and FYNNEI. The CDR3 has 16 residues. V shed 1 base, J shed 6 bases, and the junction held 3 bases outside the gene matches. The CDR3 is CASSEVGLAGANEQFF. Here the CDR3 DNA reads TGTGCCAGCAGTGAAGTTGGACTAGCGGGGGCCAATGAGCAGTTCTTC.

The CDR3 sequence is CASSQGDLSYEQYF. CDR3 sequence (DNA): TGCGCCAGCAGCCAAGGGGACCTGTCCTACGAGCAGTACTTC. The chain has TRBV4-1 and TRBJ2-7; TRBD1 or TRBD2 may be the D gene (5 bases each). Deletions cut 1 base from V and 1 base from J, with 8 bases between. This CDR3 is 14 amino acids long. The germline V gene encodes CDR1 MGHRA and CDR2 YSYEKL.

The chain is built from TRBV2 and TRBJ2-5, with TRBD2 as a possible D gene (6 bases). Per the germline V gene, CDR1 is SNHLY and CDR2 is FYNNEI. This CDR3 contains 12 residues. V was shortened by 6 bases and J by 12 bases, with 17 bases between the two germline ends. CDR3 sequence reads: CASSRLSPGEYF. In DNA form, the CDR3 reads TGTGCCAGCAGCCGGTTAAGCCCGGGAGAGTACTTC.

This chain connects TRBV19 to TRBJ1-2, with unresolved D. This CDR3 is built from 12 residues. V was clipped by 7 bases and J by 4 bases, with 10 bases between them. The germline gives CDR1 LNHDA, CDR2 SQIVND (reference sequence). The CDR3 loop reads CASKDPTYGYTF. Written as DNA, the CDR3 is TGTGCCAGTAAGGACCCAACCTATGGCTACACCTTC.

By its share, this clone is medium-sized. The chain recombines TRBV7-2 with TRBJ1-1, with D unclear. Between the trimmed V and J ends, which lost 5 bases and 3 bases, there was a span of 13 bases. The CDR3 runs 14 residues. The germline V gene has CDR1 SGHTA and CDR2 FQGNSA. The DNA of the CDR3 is TGTGCCAGCAGCGCTGACGGTGAATACACTGAAGCTTTCTTT. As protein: CASSADGEYTEAFF. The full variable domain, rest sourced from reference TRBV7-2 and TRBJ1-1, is GAGVSQSPSNKVTEKGKDVELRCDPISGHTALYWYRQSLGQGLEFLIYFQGNSAPDKSGLPSDRFSAERTGGSVSTLTIQRTQQEDSAVYLCASSADGEYTEAFFGQGTRLTVV.

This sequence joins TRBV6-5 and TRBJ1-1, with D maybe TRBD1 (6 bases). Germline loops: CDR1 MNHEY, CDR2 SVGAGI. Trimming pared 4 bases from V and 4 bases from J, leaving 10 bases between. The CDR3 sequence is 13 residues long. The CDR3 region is CASSSGQLTEAFF. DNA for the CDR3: TGTGCCAGCAGTTCCGGACAGCTCACTGAAGCTTTCTTT.

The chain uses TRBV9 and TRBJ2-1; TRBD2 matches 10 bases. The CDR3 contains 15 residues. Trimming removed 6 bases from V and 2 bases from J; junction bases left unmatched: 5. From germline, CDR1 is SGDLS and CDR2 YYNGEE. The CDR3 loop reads CASTQSGGAYNEQFF. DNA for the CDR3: TGTGCCAGCACGCAGAGCGGGGGGGCCTACAATGAGCAGTTCTTC.

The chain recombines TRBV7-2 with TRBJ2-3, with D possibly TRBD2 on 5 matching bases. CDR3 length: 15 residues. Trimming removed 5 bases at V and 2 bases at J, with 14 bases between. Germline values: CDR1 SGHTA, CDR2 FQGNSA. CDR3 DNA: TGTGCCAGCAGCCAGAGACTATCGTTCACAGATACGCAGTATTTT. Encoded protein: CASSQRLSFTDTQYF. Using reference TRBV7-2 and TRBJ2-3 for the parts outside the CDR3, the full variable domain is GAGVSQSPSNKVTEKGKDVELRCDPISGHTALYWYRQSLGQGLEFLIYFQGNSAPDKSGLPSDRFSAERTGGSVSTLTIQRTQQEDSAVYLCASSQRLSFTDTQYFGPGTRLTVL.

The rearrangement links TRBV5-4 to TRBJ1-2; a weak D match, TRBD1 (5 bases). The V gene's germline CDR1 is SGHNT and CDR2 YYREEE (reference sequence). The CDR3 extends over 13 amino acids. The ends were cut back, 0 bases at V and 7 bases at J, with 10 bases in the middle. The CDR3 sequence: CASSLDRIIGYTF. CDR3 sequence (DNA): TGTGCCAGCAGCTTGGACAGGATTATTGGCTACACCTTC.